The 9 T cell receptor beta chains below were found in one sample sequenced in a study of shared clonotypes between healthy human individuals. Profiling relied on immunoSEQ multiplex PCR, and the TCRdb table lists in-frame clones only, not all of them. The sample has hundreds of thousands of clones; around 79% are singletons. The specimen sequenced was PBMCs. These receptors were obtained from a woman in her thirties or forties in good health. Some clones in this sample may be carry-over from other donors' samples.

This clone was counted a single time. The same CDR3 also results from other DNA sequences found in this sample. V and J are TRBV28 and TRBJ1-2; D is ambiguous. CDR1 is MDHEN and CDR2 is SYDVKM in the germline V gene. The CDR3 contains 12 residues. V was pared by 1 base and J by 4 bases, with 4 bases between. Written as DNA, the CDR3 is TGTGCCAGCAGTTTATCCAGCTATGGCTACACCTTC. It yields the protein CASSLSSYGYTF.

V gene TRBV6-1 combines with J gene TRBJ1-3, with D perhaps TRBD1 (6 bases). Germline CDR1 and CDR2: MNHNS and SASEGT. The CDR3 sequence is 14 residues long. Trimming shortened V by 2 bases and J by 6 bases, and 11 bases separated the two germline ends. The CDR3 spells CASSENRDPNTIYF. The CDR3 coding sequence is TGTGCCAGCAGTGAAAACAGGGACCCAAACACCATATATTTT.

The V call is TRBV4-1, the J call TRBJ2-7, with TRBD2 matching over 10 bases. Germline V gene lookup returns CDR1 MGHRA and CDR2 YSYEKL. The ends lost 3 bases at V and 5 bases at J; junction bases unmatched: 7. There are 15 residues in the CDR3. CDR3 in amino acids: CASSHERLAGHEQYF. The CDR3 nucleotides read TGCGCCAGCAGCCACGAGAGACTAGCGGGCCACGAGCAGTACTTC.

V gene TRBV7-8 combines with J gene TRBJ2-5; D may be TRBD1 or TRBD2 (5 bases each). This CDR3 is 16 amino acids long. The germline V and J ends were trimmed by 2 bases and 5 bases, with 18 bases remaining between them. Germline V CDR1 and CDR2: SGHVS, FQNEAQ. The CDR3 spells CASSLLAQGPRETQYF. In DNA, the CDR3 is TGTGCCAGCAGCTTACTAGCCCAGGGTCCCCGGGAGACCCAGTACTTC. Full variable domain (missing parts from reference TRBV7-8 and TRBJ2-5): GAGVSQSPRYKVAKRGQDVALRCDPISGHVSLFWYQQALGQGPEFLTYFQNEAQLDKSGLPSDRFFAERPEGSVSTLKIQRTQQEDSAVYLCASSLLAQGPRETQYFGPGTRLLVL.

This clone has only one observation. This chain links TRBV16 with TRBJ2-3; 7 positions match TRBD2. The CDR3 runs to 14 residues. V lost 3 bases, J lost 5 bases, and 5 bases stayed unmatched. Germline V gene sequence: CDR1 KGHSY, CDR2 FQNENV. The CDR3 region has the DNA TGTGCCAGCAGCCATTACGCGGGAGTAGATACGCAGTATTTT. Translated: CASSHYAGVDTQYF. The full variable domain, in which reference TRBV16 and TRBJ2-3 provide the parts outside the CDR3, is GEEVAQTPKHLVRGEGQKAKLYCAPIKGHSYVFWYQQVLKNEFKFLISFQNENVFDETGMPKERFSAKCLPNSPCSLEIQATKLEDSAVYFCASSHYAGVDTQYFGPGTRLTVL.

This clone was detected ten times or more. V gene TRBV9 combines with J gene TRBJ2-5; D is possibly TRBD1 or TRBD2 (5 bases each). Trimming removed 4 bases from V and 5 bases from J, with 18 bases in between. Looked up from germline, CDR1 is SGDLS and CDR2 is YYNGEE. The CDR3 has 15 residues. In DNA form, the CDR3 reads TGTGCCAGCAGCCCACCGGGGACGGCAGCCGAGACCCAGTACTTC. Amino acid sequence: CASSPPGTAAETQYF. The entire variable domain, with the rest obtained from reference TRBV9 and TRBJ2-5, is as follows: DSGVTQTPKHLITATGQRVTLRCSPRSGDLSVYWYQQSLDQGLQFLIQYYNGEERAKGNILERFSAQQFPDLHSELNLSSLELGDSALYFCASSPPGTAAETQYFGPGTRLLVL.

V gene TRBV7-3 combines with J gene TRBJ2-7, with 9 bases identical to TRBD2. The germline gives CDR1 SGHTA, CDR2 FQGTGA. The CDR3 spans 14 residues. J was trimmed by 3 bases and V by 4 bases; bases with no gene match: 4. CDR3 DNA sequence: TGTGCCAGCAGCTCCAGCGGGAGGAGCTACGAGCAGTACTTC. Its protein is CASSSSGRSYEQYF. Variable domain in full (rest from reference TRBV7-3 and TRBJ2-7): GAGVSQTPSNKVTEKGKYVELRCDPISGHTALYWYRQSLGQGPEFLIYFQGTGAADDSGLPNDRFFAVRPEGSVSTLKIQRTERGDSAVYLCASSSSGRSYEQYFGPGTRLTVT.

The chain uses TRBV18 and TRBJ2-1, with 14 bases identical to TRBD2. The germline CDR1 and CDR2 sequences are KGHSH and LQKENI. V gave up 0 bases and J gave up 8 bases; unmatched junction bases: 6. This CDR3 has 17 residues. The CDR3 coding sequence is TGTGCCAGCTCACCACCGCAAGGGACTAGCGGGAGTTATGAGCAGTTCTTC. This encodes CASSPPQGTSGSYEQFF.

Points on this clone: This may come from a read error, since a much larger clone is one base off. CDR3 DNA sequence: TGTGCCTGGAGTGCCCCGGGGGGGCAGGTTGGCTACACCTTC. Translated, it gives CAWSAPGGQVGYTF. The chain has TRBV30 and TRBJ1-2; the D gene is possibly TRBD1 (6 bases). Germline-derived CDR1 and CDR2 are GTSNPN and SVGIG (reference sequence). Trimming took 1 base from V and 7 from J, leaving 16 bases between them. The CDR3 is made up of 14 amino acids.